These 20 T cell receptor beta chains originate from one sample sequenced in a study of T cells in localized non-small cell lung cancer. Profiling relied on immunoSEQ multiplex PCR, and the TCRdb table lists in-frame clones only, not all of them. This table has roughly 38,000 clones, about 88% appearing once. Sequenced material: peripheral blood, taken before any cancer treatment. The receptors originated from a woman between 18 and 50 years old with stage III lung adenocarcinoma.

This clone appeared a few times. The J gene is TRBJ1-4, the V gene TRBV2; no definite D call. CDR1 is SNHLY and CDR2 is FYNNEI in the germline V gene. This CDR3 spans 12 amino acids. V was pared by 8 bases and J by 7 bases, with 11 bases between. This CDR3 reads CASQDTTEKLFF. CDR3 in DNA: TGTGCCAGCCAAGACACGACTGAAAAACTGTTTTTT.

V and J are TRBV7-8 and TRBJ2-3; possible D gene TRBD1, 5 bases. Germline V gene sequence: CDR1 SGHVS, CDR2 FQNEAQ. This CDR3 has 15 residues. With 4 bases removed from V and 2 bases from J, the gap between germline ends came to 13 bases. CDR3 region: CASSSTGGPTDTQYF. The CDR3 DNA follows: TGTGCCAGCAGCTCCACAGGCGGCCCCACAGATACGCAGTATTTT.

V gene TRBV9 combines with J gene TRBJ2-1; 7 nucleotides agree with TRBD2. Trimming took 4 bases from V and 4 from J; bases not matched to a gene: 17. This CDR3 spans 18 amino acids. Germline V gene sequence: CDR1 SGDLS, CDR2 YYNGEE. CDR3 in amino acids: CASSSRLGRGGVYNEQFF. In DNA, the CDR3 is TGTGCCAGCAGCAGTAGGTTAGGTCGCGGGGGAGTATACAATGAGCAGTTCTTC.

The genes are TRBV11-2 and TRBJ1-1, with D tentatively TRBD1 (5 bases). The CDR3 has 11 amino acids. Per the germline V gene, CDR1 is SGHAT and CDR2 is FQNNGV. The germline V and J ends were trimmed by 5 bases and 11 bases, with 12 bases remaining between them. CDR3 DNA: TGTGCCAGCAGCAATGGGGCGAGTGCTTTCTTT. Translated: CASSNGASAFF.

The CDR3 nucleotides read TGTGCCAGCAGCGTAACGAAGAACACTGAAGCTTTCTTT. Its translation: CASSVTKNTEAFF. The V gene is TRBV11-2, the J gene TRBJ1-1; D is uncertain. V was clipped by 5 bases and J by 1 base, with 8 bases between them. The CDR3 spans 13 residues. Germline values: CDR1 SGHAT, CDR2 FQNNGV. Filled out from reference TRBV11-2 and TRBJ1-1, the complete variable domain reads EAGVAQSPRYKIIEKRQSVAFWCNPISGHATLYWYQQILGQGPKLLIQFQNNGVVDDSQLPKDRFSAERLKGVDSTLKIQPAKLEDSAVYLCASSVTKNTEAFFGQGTRLTVV.

The CDR3 sequence: CASSRNPGQGNKQYF. Written as DNA, the CDR3 is TGTGCCAGTAGTAGAAACCCGGGACAGGGTAATAAGCAGTACTTC. V usage is TRBV19 and J usage is TRBJ2-7; 9 nucleotides agree with TRBD1. With 4 bases clipped from V and 8 bases from J, the junction kept 12 bases outside the gene matches. This CDR3 comprises 15 residues. The germline V gene has CDR1 LNHDA and CDR2 SQIVND (reference sequence).

About this clone: Compared with germline, one end of the junction differs, possibly owing to a read error. J is TRBJ1-6 and V is TRBV19, with D perhaps matching TRBD1 (6 bases). The germline gives CDR1 LNHDA, CDR2 SQIVND (reference sequence). The CDR3 runs 14 residues. CDR3 region: CTSSIGQYNSPLHF. Here the CDR3 DNA reads TGTACCAGTAGTATCGGACAGTATAATTCACCCCTCCACTTT.

The chain joins TRBV7-2 to TRBJ1-4, with unresolved D. The germline V gene has CDR1 SGHTA and CDR2 FQGNSA. The CDR3 contains 16 residues. The V gene lost 1 base and the J gene lost 8 bases, with 17 bases spanning the gap. CDR3 DNA: TGTGCCAGCAGCTTAGGCCCCCAAGGCTCGTACGAAAAACTGTTTTTT. It specifies CASSLGPQGSYEKLFF.

The chain carries TRBV7-2 and TRBJ2-3; D uncertain. Trimming cost V 5 bases and J 0 bases, with 6 bases left between them. The CDR3 contains 13 residues. Looked up from germline, CDR1 is SGHTA and CDR2 is FQGNSA. The CDR3 DNA sequence: TGTGCCAGCAGCGTGTTTAGCACAGATACGCAGTATTTT. This encodes CASSVFSTDTQYF.

This clone is a singleton in its sample. J is TRBJ2-1 and V is TRBV5-4; D remains ambiguous. Germline CDR1 SGHNT, CDR2 YYREEE (reference sequence). The V end lost 5 bases, the J end lost 0 bases, and 12 bases lay between the germline ends. The CDR3 runs 15 residues. CDR3 loop: CASSIARSSYNEQFF. CDR3 nucleotide sequence: TGTGCCAGCAGTATAGCTCGAAGCTCCTACAATGAGCAGTTCTTC.

The rearrangement joins TRBV5-1 to TRBJ2-1; 7 bases are a match to TRBD1. V shed 0 bases and J 4 bases; nucleotides not matched to a gene: 7. Germline CDR1 and CDR2: SGHRS and YFSETQ. This CDR3 spans 16 amino acids. The CDR3 spells CASSLGQDRRYNEQFF. The CDR3 DNA follows: TGCGCCAGCAGCTTGGGGCAGGACAGGAGGTACAATGAGCAGTTCTTC.

The rearrangement joins TRBV10-1 to TRBJ1-5; D is perhaps TRBD1 (5 bases). Looked up from germline, CDR1 is WNHNN and CDR2 is SYGVQD (reference sequence). The CDR3 length is 15 residues. V lost 2 bases to trimming and J lost 3 bases, with 11 bases between them. The CDR3 region is CASSEENRINQPQHF. CDR3 DNA: TGCGCCAGCAGTGAGGAGAACAGGATCAATCAGCCCCAGCATTTT.

This clone was seen only once. CDR3 sequence (DNA): TGTGCTAGTTGGGAGGGAGCGGGTATGAACACCGGGGAGCTGTTTTTT. Translating gives CASWEGAGMNTGELFF. The chain couples TRBV12-5 to TRBJ2-2; TRBD2 matches 7 bases. CDR1 and CDR2 from the germline V gene are LGHNT and FRNRAP. This CDR3 has 16 residues. The ends lost 8 bases at V and 1 base at J; junction bases unmatched: 10.

In DNA, the CDR3 is TGCGCCAGCAGCCCGGGACAGGGGGCCGACACTGAAGCTTTCTTT. It specifies CASSPGQGADTEAFF. The rearrangement uses TRBV5-1 and TRBJ1-1; 12 bases align to TRBD1. The ends lost 4 bases at V and 3 bases at J; junction bases unmatched: 4. The CDR3 sequence is 15 residues long. The germline V gene encodes CDR1 SGHRS and CDR2 YFSETQ.

V gene TRBV7-2 combines with J gene TRBJ2-7, with 8 bases matching TRBD1. This CDR3 has 16 amino acids. CDR1 and CDR2 from the germline V gene are SGHTA and FQGNSA. V shed 5 bases, J shed 5 bases, and the junction held 14 bases outside the gene matches. The chain's CDR3 is CASSPASVRGPNEQYF. CDR3 coding DNA: TGTGCCAGCAGCCCAGCCTCCGTCAGGGGGCCCAACGAGCAGTACTTC. Based on the CDR3 plus reference TRBV7-2 and TRBJ2-7, the full variable domain is GAGVSQSPSNKVTEKGKDVELRCDPISGHTALYWYRQSLGQGLEFLIYFQGNSAPDKSGLPSDRFSAERTGGSVSTLTIQRTQQEDSAVYLCASSPASVRGPNEQYFGPGTRLTVT.

The genes are TRBV7-6 and TRBJ2-3; D remains unclear. The CDR3 is 12 residues long. Per the germline V gene, CDR1 is SGHVS and CDR2 is FNYEAQ. Trimming took 5 bases from V and 7 from J, leaving 10 bases between them. The CDR3 loop reads CASSPRSYTQYF. CDR3 DNA: TGTGCCAGCAGCCCTAGAAGTTATACGCAGTATTTT.

The gene calls are TRBV29-1 and TRBJ2-1; TRBD1 aligns across 7 bases. The germline V gene has CDR1 SQVTM and CDR2 ANQGSEA. V lost 7 bases, J lost 9 bases, and 9 bases stayed unmatched. CDR3 size: 12 residues. In DNA form, the CDR3 reads TGCAGCGCCTTTGACAGGGCGGGTGAGCAGTTCTTC. Translation gives CSAFDRAGEQFF.

The chain uses TRBV5-6 and TRBJ2-4; D possibly matches TRBD1 or TRBD2 (5 bases each). Germline values: CDR1 SGHDT, CDR2 YYEEEE. The ends were cut back, 4 bases at V and 0 bases at J, with 17 bases in the middle. The length of the CDR3 is 17 residues. The CDR3 here is CASSPLHGGIAKNIQYF. The CDR3 nucleotides are TGTGCCAGCAGCCCCCTACATGGGGGAATAGCCAAAAACATTCAGTACTTC.

The rearrangement uses TRBV9 and TRBJ2-1; TRBD2 matches 10 bases. Trimming at V came to 3 bases and at J to 5 bases, leaving 5 bases not matched to a gene. Looked up from germline, CDR1 is SGDLS and CDR2 is YYNGEE. This CDR3 has 15 residues. The CDR3 coding sequence is TGTGCCAGCAGCGCGCTAGCGGGGGCGAACAATGAGCAGTTCTTC. Protein product: CASSALAGANNEQFF.

This sequence joins TRBV7-9 and TRBJ1-1; the D gene is possibly TRBD1 (5 bases). CDR1 SEHNR and CDR2 FQNEAQ come from the germline V gene (reference sequence). V was cut by 4 bases and J by 8 bases, with 14 bases left in between. This CDR3 has 13 amino acids. CDR3 sequence: CASSYQTGTEAFF. CDR3 nucleotide sequence: TGTGCCAGCAGCTACCAAACCGGGACGGAAGCTTTCTTT.